A single T cell receptor (beta chain) is shown here with its context. As originally analysed: It was from reference gene primer amplification that nucleated cell counts were estimated. Sequencing was performed with immunoSEQ multiplex PCR; in TCRdb, only in-frame clones are kept and a portion is missing. That table furnishes V, J and clone size, whereas the DNA furnished D and trimming. The profile shows about 120,000 clones, around 82% of them singletons. The sample originates from a study of blood T cell repertoires in COVID-19. For the study at large: Both acute and convalescent COVID-19 samples were obtained from the United States, Italy and Spain. Nucleic acid was either cDNA or gDNA, and it came from T cells, B-cell-depleted T cells, or PBMCs.

Germline V gene data show CDR1 as LNHNV and CDR2 as YYDKDF (reference sequence). Trimming left V 3 bases short and J 4 bases short, with 7 bases between. CDR3 length: 12 amino acids. The chain carries TRBV15 and TRBJ2-7; weak D call: TRBD1 (5 bases). This receptor was obtained from a human donor in a cohort sampled during active COVID-19. The sample consisted of peripheral blood. In nucleotides, the CDR3 is TGTGCCACCAGCAGTCAGGGTTACGAGCAGTACTTC. Amino acid sequence: CATSSQGYEQYF. The full variable domain, its missing parts supplied by reference TRBV15 and TRBJ2-7, is DAMVIQNPRYQVTQFGKPVTLSCSQTLNHNVMYWYQQKSSQAPKLLFHYYDKDFNNEADTPDNFQSRRPNTSFCFLDIRSPGLGDTAMYLCATSSQGYEQYFGPGTRLTVT.